This is a list of T cell receptor beta chains from one sample in a study of blood T cell repertoires in COVID-19. Produced via immunoSEQ multiplex PCR; TCRdb's table is partial and in-frame only. This table has fewer than 700,000 clones, less than 90% appearing once. What was sequenced was peripheral blood. These receptors came from a woman aged 45-65 years with COVID-19, enrolled during active disease. Both conserved end residues are part of each CDR3. A D gene is named only where the DNA matches it firmly. Clone sizes are given selectively: once, few, many, or a class where the clone is expanded.

j_call | v_call | clone_size | d_call | cdr3_nt | cdr3_aa
TRBJ1-1 | TRBV5-1 | - | - | TGCGCCAGCAGCTCGGGTGGGGCCACTGAAGCTTTCTTT | CASSSGGATEAFF
TRBJ1-6 | TRBV19 | few | - | TGTGCCAGTAGTATAGGGGGCTCTCATTCACCCCTCCACTTT | CASSIGGSHSPLHF
TRBJ1-2 | TRBV19 | - | - | TGTGCCAGTAGTCTTGGACCCGACAGACTGAACTATGGCTACACCTTC | CASSLGPDRLNYGYTF
TRBJ2-7 | TRBV5-1 | - | - | TGCGCCAGCAGCTTCGACAGGCTCGCCTACGAGCAGTACTTC | CASSFDRLAYEQYF
TRBJ2-1 | TRBV14 | - | TRBD1 | TGTGCCAGCAGCCAAGGGGTGACAGGGGAGCAGTTCTTC | CASSQGVTGEQFF
TRBJ2-1 | TRBV12-3/TRBV12-4 | - | TRBD2 | TGTGCCAGCAGTTACGGGGGGGTCAATGAGCAGTTCTTC | CASSYGGVNEQFF
TRBJ1-4 | TRBV6-5 | once | - | TGTGCCAGCAGTTACGGAGGGAATGAAAAACTGTTTTTT | CASSYGGNEKLFF
TRBJ2-7 | TRBV11-3 | - | TRBD1 | TGTGCCAGCAGCTTAGGGTCCCTGGGACAGAACTACGAGCAGTACTTC | CASSLGSLGQNYEQYF
TRBJ1-3 | TRBV28 | few | TRBD1 | TGTGCCAGCAGAGAAGCAGGGGGCTCTGGAAACACCATATATTTT | CASREAGGSGNTIYF
TRBJ1-5 | TRBV6-5 | - | - | TGTGCCAGCAGTAAGACTCCGGCGGTTTCTCAGCCCCAGCATTTT | CASSKTPAVSQPQHF
TRBJ1-1 | TRBV5-5 | - | - | TGTGCCAGCAGCTTCTTGCAGGGATGGGACACTGAAGCTTTCTTT | CASSFLQGWDTEAFF
TRBJ2-7 | TRBV19 | - | TRBD1 | TGTGCCAGTAGTTTATCGGACAGGGGGCTTCGCGAGCAGTACTTC | CASSLSDRGLREQYF
TRBJ1-1 | TRBV7-2 | - | - | TGTGCCAGCAGCTACTTACAGGGCACCACTGAAGCTTTCTTT | CASSYLQGTTEAFF
TRBJ1-1 | TRBV3-1/TRBV3-2 | few | - | TGTGCCAGCAGCCAACAGAACACTGAAGCTTTCTTT | CASSQQNTEAFF
TRBJ1-1 | TRBV15 | - | TRBD1 | TGTGCCACCAGCAGAGATCGTTTGGGTTTTGGACAGGTATTGCTGAACACTGAAGCTTTCTTT | CATSRDRLGFGQVLLNTEAFF
TRBJ2-7 | TRBV6-5 | - | TRBD2 | TGTGCCAGCATCCCCATGGGGACTAGCGGCGAGCAGTACTTC | CASIPMGTSGEQYF
TRBJ1-2 | TRBV7-9 | - | - | TGTGCCAGCAGCCTCGGAGATCCTAGTGGCTACACCTTC | CASSLGDPSGYTF
TRBJ1-2 | TRBV19 | - | TRBD1 | TGTGCCAGTAGTATAGCCGGGACAGGCTATGGCTACACCTTC | CASSIAGTGYGYTF
TRBJ1-1 | TRBV2 | - | - | TGTGCCAGCAGATTAACAGGCGGCACTGAAGCTTTCTTT | CASRLTGGTEAFF
TRBJ1-1 | TRBV18 | - | TRBD1 | TGTGCCAGCTCCTCCACAGGGGGCGAGTGGAACACTGAAGCTTTCTTT | CASSSTGGEWNTEAFF
TRBJ1-2 | TRBV28 | - | - | TGTGCCAGCAGTTTAGCCGGGAGCCTTTATGGCTACACCTTC | CASSLAGSLYGYTF
TRBJ1-4 | TRBV11-2 | - | - | TGTGCCAGCAGCTCCGGGGGGCCTAATGAAAAACTGTTTTTT | CASSSGGPNEKLFF
TRBJ2-1 | TRBV9 | - | TRBD1 | TGTGCCAGCAGCGTACAGGGGGCTAACAATGAGCAGTTCTTC | CASSVQGANNEQFF
TRBJ1-1 | TRBV3-1/TRBV3-2 | - | - | TGTGCCAGCAGCCAAGAAGTCAGGTTGAACACTGAAGCTTTCTTT | CASSQEVRLNTEAFF
TRBJ2-1 | TRBV19 | once | TRBD2 | TGTGCCAGTAGTAGTCAGCGGGGGGCCAGGAATGAGCAGTTCTTC | CASSSQRGARNEQFF
TRBJ2-3 | TRBV19 | - | - | TGTGCCAGCACCAGGAGGGGCACAGATACGCAGTATTTT | CASTRRGTDTQYF
TRBJ2-2 | TRBV12-5 | few | - | TGTGCTAGTGGTTTGACGGACGGGAGCACCGGGGAGCTGTTTTTT | CASGLTDGSTGELFF
TRBJ1-4 | TRBV25-1 | - | - | TGTGCCAGCAGTGAATCGGTTGGCAGGGTTGAAAAACTGTTTTTT | CASSESVGRVEKLFF
TRBJ2-5 | TRBV20-1 | - | - | TGCAGTGCCCAGTCCCAAGAGACCCAGTACTTC | CSAQSQETQYF
TRBJ1-1 | TRBV11-2 | - | - | TGTGCCAGCAGCTTCTCGACAGCCCCGAACACTGAAGCTTTCTTT | CASSFSTAPNTEAFF
TRBJ1-6 | TRBV5-4 | - | TRBD1 | TGTGCCAGCAAAGGACAGGCCAATTCACCCCTCCACTTT | CASKGQANSPLHF
TRBJ1-2 | TRBV3-1/TRBV3-2 | - | TRBD1 | TGTGCCAGCAGCCAGGGACAGGGTAATGGCTACACCTTC | CASSQGQGNGYTF
TRBJ1-5 | TRBV7-8 | - | - | TGTGCCAGCAGCTTAGCAAGAGACATAGTAGATCAGCCCCAGCATTTT | CASSLARDIVDQPQHF
TRBJ1-4 | TRBV10-3 | - | - | TGTGCCATCAGCAGGGAAATCGATCCTGGGGAACTGTTTTTT | CAISREIDPGELFF
TRBJ2-7 | TRBV5-8 | - | TRBD1 | TGTGCCAGCAGCTTGGGACAGGGGGCGCCGGAGGAGCAGTACTTC | CASSLGQGAPEEQYF
TRBJ1-4 | TRBV5-1 | - | - | TGCGCCAGCAGCAACCGGGACTGGACTAATGAAAAACTGTTTTTT | CASSNRDWTNEKLFF
TRBJ2-1 | TRBV11-3 | - | TRBD2 | TGTGCCAGCAGCTTATCGACTAGCGGGGGGTTAGATGAGCAGTTCTTC | CASSLSTSGGLDEQFF
TRBJ2-3 | TRBV30 | - | - | TGTGCCTGGTCGAGAGATACGCAGTATTTT | CAWSRDTQYF
TRBJ1-4 | TRBV3-1/TRBV3-2 | - | - | TGTGCCAGCAGCCTCCTCCCCCCGAATGAAAAACTGTTTTTT | CASSLLPPNEKLFF
TRBJ2-1 | TRBV5-1 | - | - | TGCGCCAGCACCTCCCTTAGTTTCAATGAGCAGTTCTTC | CASTSLSFNEQFF
TRBJ2-7 | TRBV30 | few | - | TGTGCCTGGAGTGGAGGGGGCTCCTACGAGCAGTACTTC | CAWSGGGSYEQYF
TRBJ1-1 | TRBV6-5 | - | - | TGTGCCAGCAGTTACGGTACTAGGAACACTGAAGCTTTCTTT | CASSYGTRNTEAFF
TRBJ1-3 | TRBV30 | - | - | TGTGCCTGGAGTGTACTGGGGGGCTCTGGAAACACCATATATTTT | CAWSVLGGSGNTIYF
TRBJ2-7 | TRBV7-9 | - | - | TGTGCCCTTTCGACCAGGGCCCAAGGAGTTTACGAGCAGTACTTC | CALSTRAQGVYEQYF
TRBJ1-4 | TRBV27 | - | - | TGTGCCAGCAGTTTGACTTTCACTAATGAAAAACTGTTTTTT | CASSLTFTNEKLFF
TRBJ2-7 | TRBV11-2 | - | - | TGTGCCAGCAGCCTAAGGGAGTCACCCTACGAGCAGTACTTC | CASSLRESPYEQYF
TRBJ2-7 | TRBV6-1 | - | - | TGTGCCAGCAGTGAAGGTTACACAGGTACCGAGCAGTACTTC | CASSEGYTGTEQYF
TRBJ2-2 | TRBV9 | - | - | TGTGCCAGCAGTGGGCCCGCAGGTCGGGGTGTCGGGGAGCTGTTTTTT | CASSGPAGRGVGELFF
TRBJ2-1 | TRBV11-3 | - | TRBD2 | TGTGCCAGCTCTCAAGGGCGGGGGGACAATGAGCAGTTCTTC | CASSQGRGDNEQFF
TRBJ1-3 | TRBV14 | - | - | TGTGCCAGCAGCCCGGCGGGACTCTCTGGAAACACCATATATTTT | CASSPAGLSGNTIYF
TRBJ1-2 | TRBV4-2 | - | - | TGTGCCAGCAGCCAAGAAAGCAGGCCTGACGGCTACACCTTC | CASSQESRPDGYTF
TRBJ1-2 | TRBV11-3 | - | TRBD1 | TGTGCCAGCAGCTTCGGAACAGGGGAAGGCTACACCTTC | CASSFGTGEGYTF
TRBJ1-2 | TRBV28 | - | - | TGTGCCAGCACCTCGGGCCTTGAAAGGGGTGGCTACACCTTC | CASTSGLERGGYTF
TRBJ1-5 | TRBV10-3 | - | TRBD1 | TGTGCCATCAGTGACACGGACAGGGAGAGTCAGCCCCAGCATTTT | CAISDTDRESQPQHF
TRBJ1-4 | TRBV30 | - | - | TGTGCCTGGAATCGAGGGGGAAAACTGTTTTTT | CAWNRGGKLFF